This section outlines one T cell receptor beta chain sequence together with its context. Its antigen remains unknown. The germline V gene has CDR1 LNHDA and CDR2 SQIVND (reference sequence). This CDR3 has 14 amino acids. Trimming left V 0 bases short and J 5 bases short, with 8 bases between. HTBI primers from iRepertoire and Arm-PCR of CDR3 regions yielded the TCR beta libraries. MiXCR, applied by TCRdb to the multiplex PCR reads, yields one record per CDR3 protein. Among 700,000 or so distinct CDR3 sequences listed, approximately 31% were seen once. This sample was taken from a study of regulatory T cells in long-lasting Graves disease. Turning to the study itself: In persistent Graves' disease, antithyroid drugs had been taken for over 5 years and TSH receptor antibodies stayed positive.

Study conclusions and caveats: Sharing of public clonotypes was greater in persistent patients (about 2,500) than in new patients (around 1,000). Since the sample size was small, accuracy may have been reduced. Gene preferences differed: TRBV28, TRBJ1-2, TRBJ2-5 in persistent cases.

As to time point: persistent/refractory GD, antithyroid drugs over 5 years with positive TRAb. PBMCs provided the RNA from which the TCR library was made. The material was peripheral blood mononuclear cells (PBMCs), obtained when the disease was refractory, from a patient treated with antithyroid drugs. The V and J genes are TRBV19 and TRBJ1-5; D call uncertain. This clonotype originated in a female donor with Graves disease. The CDR3 bases are TGTGCCAGTAGTATAGAGGCCAGACATCAGCCCCAGCATTTT. It is translated as CASSIEARHQPQHF.